This entry is about one T cell receptor (beta chain). These data are taken from a study of control samples from healthy donors and cancer patients. Per the germline V gene, CDR1 is MNHEY and CDR2 is SVGEGT. With 4 bases removed from V and 5 bases from J, the gap between germline ends came to 12 bases. The length of the CDR3 is 14 residues. The data were produced by immunoSEQ multiplex PCR, yet TCRdb's version contains in-frame clones alone and is incomplete. The sample lists more than 95,000 clones, more than 85% occurring once. The gene calls are TRBV6-2 or TRBV6-3 and TRBJ2-1; possibly TRBD2 for D (6 bases). Specimen: blood. This sequence was found in a man between 18 and 29 years old in good health. CDR3 loop: CASSLRESHNEQFF. CDR3 in DNA: TGTGCCAGCAGTTTACGGGAGTCCCACAATGAGCAGTTCTTC.